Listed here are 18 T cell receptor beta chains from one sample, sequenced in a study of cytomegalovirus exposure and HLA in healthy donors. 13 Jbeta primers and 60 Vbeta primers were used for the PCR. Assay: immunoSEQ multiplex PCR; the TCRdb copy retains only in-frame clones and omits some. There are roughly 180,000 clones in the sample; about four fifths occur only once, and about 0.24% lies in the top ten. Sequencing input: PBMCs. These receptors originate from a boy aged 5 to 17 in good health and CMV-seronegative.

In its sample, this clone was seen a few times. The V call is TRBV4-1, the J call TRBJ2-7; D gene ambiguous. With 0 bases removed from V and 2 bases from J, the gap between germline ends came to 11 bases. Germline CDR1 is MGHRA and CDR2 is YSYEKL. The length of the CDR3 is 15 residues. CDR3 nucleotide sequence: TGCGCCAGCAGCCAAGATGTAGCAGCTACCTACGAGCAGTACTTC. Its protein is CASSQDVAATYEQYF.

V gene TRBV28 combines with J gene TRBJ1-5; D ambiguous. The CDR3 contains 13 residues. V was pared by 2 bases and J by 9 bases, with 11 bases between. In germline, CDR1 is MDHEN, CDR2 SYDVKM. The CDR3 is CASSLRARGPQHF. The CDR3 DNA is TGTGCCAGCAGTTTACGGGCCCGGGGGCCCCAGCATTTT.

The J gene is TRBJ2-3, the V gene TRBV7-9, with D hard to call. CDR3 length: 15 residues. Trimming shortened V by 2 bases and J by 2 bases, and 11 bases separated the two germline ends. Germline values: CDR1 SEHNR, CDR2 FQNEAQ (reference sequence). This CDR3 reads CASSLYVDFTDTQYF. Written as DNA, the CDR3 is TGTGCCAGCAGCTTATACGTAGACTTCACAGATACGCAGTATTTT.

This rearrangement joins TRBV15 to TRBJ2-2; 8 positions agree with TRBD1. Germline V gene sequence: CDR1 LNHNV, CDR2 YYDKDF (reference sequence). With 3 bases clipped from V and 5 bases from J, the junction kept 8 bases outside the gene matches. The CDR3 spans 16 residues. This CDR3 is CATSRAGTGRTGELFF. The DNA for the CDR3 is TGTGCCACCAGCAGGGCCGGGACAGGACGAACCGGGGAGCTGTTTTTT.

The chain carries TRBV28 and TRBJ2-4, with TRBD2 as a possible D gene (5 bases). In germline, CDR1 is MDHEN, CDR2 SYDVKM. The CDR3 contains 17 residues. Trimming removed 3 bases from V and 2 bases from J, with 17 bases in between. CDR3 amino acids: CASSLKVQAASKNIQYF. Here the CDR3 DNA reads TGTGCCAGCAGTTTGAAGGTCCAAGCGGCGTCCAAAAACATTCAGTACTTC.

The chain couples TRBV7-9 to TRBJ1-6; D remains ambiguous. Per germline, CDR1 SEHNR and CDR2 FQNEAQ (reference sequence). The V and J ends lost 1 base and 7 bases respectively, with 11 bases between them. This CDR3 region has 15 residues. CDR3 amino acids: CASSLVERRNSPLHF. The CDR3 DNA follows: TGTGCCAGCAGCTTAGTGGAGAGAAGAAATTCACCCCTCCACTTT. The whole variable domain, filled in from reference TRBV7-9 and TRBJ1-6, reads DTGVSQNPRHKITKRGQNVTFRCDPISEHNRLYWYRQTLGQGPEFLTYFQNEAQLEKSRLLSDRFSAERPKGSFSTLEIQRTEQGDSAMYLCASSLVERRNSPLHFGNGTRLTVT.

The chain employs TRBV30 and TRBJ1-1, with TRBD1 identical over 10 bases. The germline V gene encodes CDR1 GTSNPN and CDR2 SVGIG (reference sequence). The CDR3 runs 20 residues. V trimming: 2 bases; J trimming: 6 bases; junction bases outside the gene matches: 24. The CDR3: CAWSSQTWGTGAAGGSEAFF. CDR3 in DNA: TGTGCCTGGAGTAGCCAGACCTGGGGGACAGGGGCCGCGGGAGGGTCTGAAGCTTTCTTT.

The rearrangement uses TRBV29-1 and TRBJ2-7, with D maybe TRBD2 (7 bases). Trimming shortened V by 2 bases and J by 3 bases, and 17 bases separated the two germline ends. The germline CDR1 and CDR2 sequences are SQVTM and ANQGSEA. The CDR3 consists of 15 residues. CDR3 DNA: TGCAGCGTTGAATCTCGGGCGGGGGCAGACTACGAGCAGTACTTC. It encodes CSVESRAGADYEQYF.

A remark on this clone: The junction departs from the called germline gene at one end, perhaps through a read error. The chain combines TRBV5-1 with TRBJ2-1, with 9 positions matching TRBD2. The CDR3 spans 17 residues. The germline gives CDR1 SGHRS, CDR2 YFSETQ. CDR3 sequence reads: CASSLAWDSGSYNEQLF. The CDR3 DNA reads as TGCGCCAGCAGCTTGGCGTGGGATAGCGGGAGCTACAATGAGCAGCTCTTC.

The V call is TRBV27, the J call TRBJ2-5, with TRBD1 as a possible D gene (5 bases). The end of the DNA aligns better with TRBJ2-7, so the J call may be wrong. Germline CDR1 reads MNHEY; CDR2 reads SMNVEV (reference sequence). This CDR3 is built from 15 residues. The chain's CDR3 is CASSLKGPGSHEQYF. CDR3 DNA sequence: TGTGCCAGCAGTTTAAAGGGGCCCGGGTCCCACGAGCAGTACTTC.

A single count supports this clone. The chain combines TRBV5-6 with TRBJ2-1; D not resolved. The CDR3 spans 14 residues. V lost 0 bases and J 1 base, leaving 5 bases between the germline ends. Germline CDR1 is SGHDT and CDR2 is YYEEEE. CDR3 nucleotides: TGTGCCAGCAGCTTGGCCGTGTCCTACAATGAGCAGTTCTTC. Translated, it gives CASSLAVSYNEQFF.

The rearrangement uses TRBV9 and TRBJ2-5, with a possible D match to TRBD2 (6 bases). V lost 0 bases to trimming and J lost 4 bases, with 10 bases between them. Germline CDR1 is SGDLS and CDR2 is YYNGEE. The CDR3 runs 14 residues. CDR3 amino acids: CASSVVGGRETQYF. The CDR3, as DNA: TGTGCCAGCAGCGTAGTCGGAGGGAGAGAGACCCAGTACTTC.

Here the CDR3 reads CASRITATGLDWEAFF. CDR3 DNA sequence: TGTGCCAGCAGGATTACAGCGACAGGGCTCGACTGGGAAGCTTTCTTT. This sequence joins TRBV7-9 and TRBJ1-1; 7 positions agree with TRBD1. CDR1 and CDR2 (germline): SEHNR, FQNEAQ (reference sequence). Germline trimming cut 6 bases from V and 8 bases from J; bases unmatched to any gene: 18. This CDR3 contains 16 residues. Filled out from reference TRBV7-9 and TRBJ1-1, the complete variable domain reads DTGVSQNPRHKITKRGQNVTFRCDPISEHNRLYWYRQTLGQGPEFLTYFQNEAQLEKSRLLSDRFSAERPKGSFSTLEIQRTEQGDSAMYLCASRITATGLDWEAFFGQGTRLTVV.

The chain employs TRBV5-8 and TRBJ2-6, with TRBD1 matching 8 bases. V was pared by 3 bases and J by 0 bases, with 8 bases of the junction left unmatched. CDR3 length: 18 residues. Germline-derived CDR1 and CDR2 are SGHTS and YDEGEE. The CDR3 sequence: CASSSDRGRNSGANVLTF. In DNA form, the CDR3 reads TGTGCCAGCAGCTCCGACAGGGGCCGGAACTCTGGGGCCAACGTCCTGACTTTC.

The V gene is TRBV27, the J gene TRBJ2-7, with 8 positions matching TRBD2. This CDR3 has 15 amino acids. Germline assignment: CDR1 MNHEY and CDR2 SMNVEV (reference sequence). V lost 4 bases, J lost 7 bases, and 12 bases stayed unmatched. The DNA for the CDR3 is TGTGCCAGCAGTTCACCGGGACTAGGGCGAGGGGAGCAGTACTTC. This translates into CASSSPGLGRGEQYF.

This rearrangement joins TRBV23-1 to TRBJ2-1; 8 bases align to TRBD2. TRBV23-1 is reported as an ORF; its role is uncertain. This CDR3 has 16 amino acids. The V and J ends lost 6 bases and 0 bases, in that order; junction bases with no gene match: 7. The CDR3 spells CASRGGSGSSYNEQFF. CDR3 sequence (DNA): TGCGCCAGCAGAGGAGGGAGCGGGAGCTCCTACAATGAGCAGTTCTTC.

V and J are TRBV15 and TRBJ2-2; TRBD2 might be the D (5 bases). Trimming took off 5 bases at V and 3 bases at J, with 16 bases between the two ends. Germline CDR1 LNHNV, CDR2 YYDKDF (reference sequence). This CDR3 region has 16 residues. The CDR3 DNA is TGTGCCACCAGCCTATTTTACGGGGATGACACCGGGGAGCTGTTTTTT. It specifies CATSLFYGDDTGELFF.

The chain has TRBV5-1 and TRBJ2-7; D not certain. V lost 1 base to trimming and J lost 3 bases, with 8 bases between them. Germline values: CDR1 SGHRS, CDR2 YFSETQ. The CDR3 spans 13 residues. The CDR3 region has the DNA TGCGCCAGCAGCTTGTACAGTAACTACGAGCAGTACTTC. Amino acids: CASSLYSNYEQYF.